This T cell receptor beta chain was recovered during a study of T cells after yellow fever vaccination. Points from the study as a whole: Once the booster was given, most primary-vaccination clones reappeared, at just over 95% for CD4 and roughly 91% for CD8.

MiXCR, applied by TCRdb to the 5' RACE reads, yields one record per CDR3 protein. This sample has 450,000 to 650,000 distinct CDR3 sequences, with 21% found just once. This CDR3 is built from 14 residues. Losses at the gene ends were 5 bases for V and 10 bases for J; bases not matched to a gene: 11. With regard to this clonotype: The antigen remains undetermined.

The sample consisted of PBMCs, taken less than 25 days after the first yellow fever vaccination. The TCR originated in a man aged 18 to 35 who received the YFV17D yellow fever vaccine. This sequence joins TRBV12-3 or TRBV12-4 and TRBJ1-5; 7 bases match TRBD1. The CDR3 is CASSPFEGAGPQHF. The CDR3 DNA reads as TGTGCCAGCAGTCCCTTTGAGGGGGCCGGACCCCAGCATTTT.